This T cell receptor (beta chain) was documented in a study of blood T cell repertoires in COVID-19. Study-wide context: The United States, Italy and Spain were the sources of the acute and convalescent COVID-19 samples. The analysed material was cDNA or gDNA that came from T cells, B-cell-depleted T cells, or PBMCs.

V shed 8 bases, J shed 0 bases, and the junction held 7 bases outside the gene matches. Per the germline V gene, CDR1 is SQVTM and CDR2 is ANQGSEA. The CDR3 spans 14 residues. Source study methods: Amplified reference gene primers provided the basis for estimating nucleated cell counts. Sequenced by immunoSEQ multiplex PCR; TCRdb stores in-frame clones only, minus some. V, J and clone size are those of that table, while D and trimming were read from the DNA. The sample carries some 81,000 clones, about nine tenths recorded once. Sequencing was performed on peripheral blood. V gene TRBV29-1 combines with J gene TRBJ1-5; TRBD1 agrees at 7 bases. The clonotype originates from a woman in her forties or fifties in a cohort sampled during active COVID-19. This CDR3 is CSFTGVYSNQPQHF. The CDR3 nucleotides are TGCAGCTTCACAGGGGTGTATAGCAATCAGCCCCAGCATTTT.